The rows below give T cell receptor beta chains drawn from one sample of a study of T cell responses to AZD1222 COVID-19 vaccine. The data were produced by immunoSEQ multiplex PCR, yet TCRdb's version contains in-frame clones alone and is incomplete. The data contain more than 100,000 clones, 90% to 95% of them singletons. The starting material was peripheral blood, obtained on day 0 of AZD1222 vaccination. Every receptor here comes from an adult in good health. Both conserved end residues are part of each CDR3. Each record gives: V gene, clone size, D gene, J gene, CDR3 DNA, CDR3 protein. The D gene is left open where the match is weak. Expanded clones get a size class; other rows say once, few or many, or leave the size out.

>TRBV5-1|NA|NA|TRBJ2-3
TGCGCCAGCAGGTTGGGGGATACGCAGTATTTT
CASRLGDTQYF
>TRBV2|NA|NA|TRBJ1-1
TGTGCCAGCAGTGAAGCCGTGGTGTACAGTGAAGCTTTCTTT
CASSEAVVYSEAFF
>TRBV6-5|NA|TRBD2|TRBJ2-1
TGTGCCAGCAGGCGTGCGAGCGGGGGGGATGAGCAGTTCTTC
CASRRASGGDEQFF
>TRBV25-1|NA|NA|TRBJ1-6
TGTGCCAGCAGTGCAACGTCGGGTGGGGGCAGATGGTCACCCCTCCACTTT
CASSATSGGGRWSPLHF
>TRBV14|NA|NA|TRBJ2-3
TGTGCCAGCAGCCAAGGGGGGACAGATACGCAGTATTTT
CASSQGGTDTQYF
>TRBV4-1|NA|NA|TRBJ1-2
TGCGCCAGCAGCCCTCAAGGCAGGGCCCGAAGGGCTAACTATGGCTACACCTTC
CASSPQGRARRANYGYTF
>TRBV2|once|TRBD2|TRBJ2-5
TGTGCCAGCAGTGAGGGACTAGCCCTCGAGACCCAGTACTTC
CASSEGLALETQYF
>TRBV4-3|NA|NA|TRBJ1-1
TGCGCCAGCAGCCAAGGGTTCCGGGACACCGTGAACACTGAAGCTTTCTTT
CASSQGFRDTVNTEAFF
>TRBV6-4|few|NA|TRBJ2-2
TGTGCCAGCACCTCGAGCAACACCGGGGAGCTGTTTTTT
CASTSSNTGELFF
>TRBV28|NA|TRBD1|TRBJ2-2
TGTGCCAGCAGTTTACTGGACAGGGTGACCGGGGAGCTGTTTTTT
CASSLLDRVTGELFF
>TRBV25-1|NA|NA|TRBJ1-1
TGTGCCAGCAGTGCGGGGGGGGGTCTGAACACTGAAGCTTTCTTT
CASSAGGGLNTEAFF
>TRBV5-1|NA|TRBD2|TRBJ2-5
TGCGCCAGCAGGGAAGGACTAGCGGCCGTCCTTGAGACCCAGTACTTC
CASREGLAAVLETQYF
>TRBV6-5|NA|NA|TRBJ1-2
TGTGCCACCCACCTGGCAGGCGCTTATGGCTACACCTTC
CATHLAGAYGYTF
>TRBV19|NA|NA|TRBJ1-1
TGTGCCAGTAGTCCCGCTATTCAGAACACTGAAGCTTTCTTT
CASSPAIQNTEAFF
>TRBV11-2|NA|NA|TRBJ1-5
TGTGCCAGCAGCTTAGGAGGGGGGGGCAGGGAGTCCAATCAGCCCCAGCATTTT
CASSLGGGGRESNQPQHF
>TRBV11-3|NA|NA|TRBJ2-3
TGTGCCAGCAGCCCCGGAGGGCCAACAGATACGCAGTATTTT
CASSPGGPTDTQYF
>TRBV11-2|NA|TRBD1|TRBJ1-1
TGTGCCAGCAGCTGGGGGACAGGGAACACTGAAGCTTTCTTT
CASSWGTGNTEAFF
>TRBV11-3|NA|NA|TRBJ2-7
TGTGCCAGCAGCTTAGTCGGTATTTGGGGTAGGGTTTTCTACGAGCAGTACTTC
CASSLVGIWGRVFYEQYF
>TRBV11-2|NA|NA|TRBJ2-1
TGTGCCAGCAGCTTTTATACAGGGGCGGGGATCTATGAGCAGTTCTTC
CASSFYTGAGIYEQFF
>TRBV27|NA|TRBD2|TRBJ2-7
TGTGCCAGCAGTTTTTTTGGGACTAGCGGGGGGGAACCCTACGAGCAGTACTTC
CASSFFGTSGGEPYEQYF
>TRBV6-5|NA|NA|TRBJ1-6
TGTGCCAGCAGTTACGGGGGGAGCGCTTCACCCCTCCACTTT
CASSYGGSASPLHF
>TRBV19|NA|NA|TRBJ2-3
TGTGCCAGTAGTAACGGTCGCACAGATACGCAGTATTTT
CASSNGRTDTQYF
>TRBV2|NA|TRBD1|TRBJ1-4
TGTGCCAGCAGCCCCGGGACAGGGCTGAGGGAAAAACTGTTTTTT
CASSPGTGLREKLFF
>TRBV19|NA|NA|TRBJ2-1
TGTGCCAGTAGCATCCGGGACTCCTCCTACAATGAGCAGTTCTTC
CASSIRDSSYNEQFF
>TRBV11-2|NA|NA|TRBJ1-3
TGTGCCAGCAGCCCACGGACAGAGTCTGGAAACACCATATATTTT
CASSPRTESGNTIYF